The 20 T cell receptor beta chains in this list originate from one sample, sequenced in a study of beta chain features in type 1 diabetes. The entirety of the isolated RNA underwent reverse transcription, so expressed TCRB transcripts were sequenced. Assay used: immunoSEQ multiplex PCR; TCRdb lists only in-frame clones, some missing. The table shows around 190,000 clones, with approximately 13% occurring only once. The sequencing input was central memory CD4+ T cells from blood. These TCRs come from a woman aged 18-29 years in good health.

The rearrangement joins TRBV5-1 to TRBJ1-5; the D gene is possibly TRBD1 (5 bases). Germline lookup yields CDR1 SGHRS and CDR2 YFSETQ. The V and J ends lost 9 bases and 5 bases respectively, with 18 bases between them. This CDR3 is 14 amino acids long. CDR3 DNA: TGCGCCATCATCCCCCGAGGGGAGGATCAGCCCCAGCATTTT. This codes for CAIIPRGEDQPQHF.

With respect to this clone: Other DNA sequences from this sample encode an identical CDR3 as well. V usage is TRBV30 and J usage is TRBJ2-3; no clear D. Between the trimmed V and J ends, which lost 3 bases and 6 bases, there was a span of 7 bases. The CDR3 covers 11 residues. CDR1 and CDR2 (germline): GTSNPN, SVGIG (reference sequence). The CDR3 is CAWSVRDTQYF. CDR3 nucleotide sequence: TGTGCCTGGAGCGTGAGGGATACGCAGTATTTT.

The V gene is TRBV27, the J gene TRBJ2-7, with 14 bases identical to TRBD2. From germline, CDR1 is MNHEY and CDR2 SMNVEV (reference sequence). CDR3 size: 16 residues. V dropped 1 base and J dropped 6; count of bases not matched to a gene: 5. This CDR3 is CASSLWMTSGRGEQYF. The CDR3 bases are TGTGCCAGCAGTTTATGGATGACTAGCGGGAGGGGCGAGCAGTACTTC.

This rearrangement joins TRBV28 to TRBJ1-1, with D possibly matching TRBD1 (5 bases). Trimming took 6 bases from V and 1 from J, leaving 18 bases between them. Germline V CDR1 and CDR2: MDHEN, SYDVKM. The CDR3 loop spans 16 amino acids. The CDR3 coding sequence is TGTGCCAGCAGGGAAGCGGGACGGCGAAAGAACACTGAAGCTTTCTTT. Translation gives CASREAGRRKNTEAFF.

This clone turned up a few times. At one of its ends the junction is not consistent with the germline gene, which may arise from a read error. CDR3 sequence: CASSSTEVIHF. In nucleotides, the CDR3 is TGTGCCAGCAGCTCGACAGAGGTTATACACTTC. The genes are TRBV11-2 and TRBJ2-7; tentative D call: TRBD1 (5 bases). The germline V gene has CDR1 SGHAT and CDR2 FQNNGV. The length of the CDR3 is 11 residues. Full variable domain (rest looked up from reference TRBV11-2 and TRBJ2-7): EAGVAQSPRYKIIEKRQSVAFWCNPISGHATLYWYQQILGQGPKLLIQFQNNGVVDDSQLPKDRFSAERLKGVDSTLKIQPAKLEDSAVYLCASSSTEVIHFGPGTRLTVT.

This clone occurred a few times. The V gene is TRBV9, the J gene TRBJ2-3; 9 positions match TRBD1. After removal of 6 bases from V and 9 bases from J, the junction contained 8 bases not matched to a gene. The CDR3 runs to 13 residues. From germline, CDR1 is SGDLS and CDR2 YYNGEE. DNA for the CDR3: TGTGCCAGCAAAAAAGGGACAGGGAGGACGCAGTATTTT. Protein: CASKKGTGRTQYF. Full variable domain (remainder filled in from reference TRBV9 and TRBJ2-3): DSGVTQTPKHLITATGQRVTLRCSPRSGDLSVYWYQQSLDQGLQFLIQYYNGEERAKGNILERFSAQQFPDLHSELNLSSLELGDSALYFCASKKGTGRTQYFGPGTRLTVL.

V is TRBV7-2 and J is TRBJ2-5; maybe TRBD2 (5 bases). This CDR3 is 14 amino acids long. V was shortened by 5 bases and J by 1 base, with 11 bases between the two germline ends. The germline gives CDR1 SGHTA, CDR2 FQGNSA. The chain's CDR3 is CASSPGRAQETQYF. CDR3 in DNA: TGTGCCAGCAGCCCCGGGCGGGCCCAAGAGACCCAGTACTTC.

Notes on this clone: This same CDR3 is encoded by further DNA sequences in the sample. The chain is built from TRBV29-1 and TRBJ1-4; D perhaps matches TRBD1 (6 bases). Germline V gives CDR1 SQVTM, CDR2 ANQGSEA. Trimming cost V 6 bases and J 8 bases, with 13 bases left between them. The CDR3 spans 12 residues. The CDR3 nucleotides read TGCAGCGTGGCAGGGGTGGGAGAAAAACTGTTTTTT. Residues: CSVAGVGEKLFF.

This chain joins TRBV18 and TRBJ2-2, with 9 nucleotides matching TRBD1. CDR3 length: 15 amino acids. J was trimmed by 4 bases and V by 11 bases; bases with no gene match: 11. CDR1 is KGHSH and CDR2 is LQKENI in the germline V gene. CDR3 sequence: CAWSRDRDGTGELFF. The CDR3, as DNA: TGTGCCTGGTCCCGGGACAGGGACGGCACCGGGGAGCTGTTTTTT. The whole variable domain, remainder taken from reference TRBV18 and TRBJ2-2, is NAGVMQNPRHLVRRRGQEARLRCSPMKGHSHVYWYRQLPEEGLKFMVYLQKENIIDESGMPKERFSAEFPKEGPSILRIQQVVRGDSAAYFCAWSRDRDGTGELFFGEGSRLTVL.

This clone has only a few counts. The V and J genes are TRBV7-3 and TRBJ1-2, with 8 bases that match TRBD1. CDR3 size: 13 residues. Germline values: CDR1 SGHTA, CDR2 FQGTGA. The ends lost 5 bases at V and 4 bases at J; junction bases unmatched: 3. The CDR3, as DNA: TGTGCCAGCAGCCTTCAGGGGGCCTATGGCTACACCTTC. Its protein product is CASSLQGAYGYTF.

This clone turned up a few times. V and J are TRBV4-1 and TRBJ1-5; perhaps TRBD1 as D (5 bases). V was shortened by 0 bases and J by 4 bases, with 16 bases between the two germline ends. The germline V gene encodes CDR1 MGHRA and CDR2 YSYEKL. The CDR3 contains 17 residues. The CDR3 bases are TGCGCCAGCAGCCAAGATCGCCGAGGCAAGGGGAATCAGCCCCAGCATTTT. Protein: CASSQDRRGKGNQPQHF.

This clone was seen a handful of times. CDR3 sequence: CASSFQNSNQPQHF. For the CDR3, the DNA is TGTGCCAGCAGTTTCCAGAATAGCAATCAGCCCCAGCATTTT. The chain combines TRBV27 with TRBJ1-5; no reliable D call. This CDR3 comprises 14 residues. The germline V gene has CDR1 MNHEY and CDR2 SMNVEV (reference sequence). Between the trimmed V and J ends, which lost 3 bases and 0 bases, there was a span of 6 bases.

This clone was found a few times. This chain links TRBV27 with TRBJ2-2, with 7 positions matching TRBD1. Trimming removed 2 bases from V and 2 bases from J; junction bases left unmatched: 2. CDR3 length: 15 residues. CDR1 and CDR2 from the germline V gene are MNHEY and SMNVEV (reference sequence). CDR3 sequence: CASSLRGRNTGELFF. The CDR3 DNA sequence: TGTGCCAGCAGTTTAAGGGGGCGAAACACCGGGGAGCTGTTTTTT.

This clone has only a few counts. This sequence joins TRBV6-5 and TRBJ2-7, with 9 bases matching TRBD1. J lost 7 bases, V lost 7 bases, and 11 bases had no gene match. The length of the CDR3 is 14 residues. Germline V gene data show CDR1 as MNHEY and CDR2 as SVGAGI. CDR3 loop: CASTPGGTGYEQYF. The CDR3 region has the DNA TGTGCCAGCACCCCGGGCGGGACAGGGTATGAGCAGTACTTC.

This clone was counted between two and nine times. The chain combines TRBV9 with TRBJ2-7; TRBD1 matches at 7 bases. This CDR3 is built from 13 residues. V gave up 2 bases and J gave up 6 bases; unmatched junction bases: 5. Germline CDR1 SGDLS, CDR2 YYNGEE. The CDR3: CASSVLGGGEQYF. CDR3 coding DNA: TGTGCCAGCAGCGTTTTAGGGGGCGGCGAGCAGTACTTC.

In its sample, this clone was seen a few times. J is TRBJ1-1 and V is TRBV9; maybe TRBD1 (5 bases). Trimming pared 4 bases from V and 0 bases from J, leaving 13 bases between. CDR1 and CDR2 (germline): SGDLS, YYNGEE. CDR3 length: 15 amino acids. The CDR3 loop reads CASSSRGGVNTEAFF. In DNA, the CDR3 is TGTGCCAGCAGCTCCCGCGGGGGGGTGAACACTGAAGCTTTCTTT.

This clone was detected only a few times. J is TRBJ2-2 and V is TRBV6-5; D unresolved. The CDR3 is made up of 15 amino acids. The V gene's germline CDR1 is MNHEY and CDR2 SVGAGI. V lost 7 bases, J lost 3 bases, and 15 bases lay in between. CDR3 sequence (DNA): TGTGCCAGCACCCGTAGAATTACAGACACCGGGGAGCTGTTTTTT. Translation gives CASTRRITDTGELFF.

CDR3 sequence (DNA): TGTGCCAGCAGCGGAACGGGACTAGCGGGAGCAAAGGATGAGCAGTTCTTC. Protein: CASSGTGLAGAKDEQFF. The chain is built from TRBV2 and TRBJ2-1; 14 bases agree with TRBD2. The J segment lost 8 bases and the V segment lost 6 bases, leaving 12 bases of the junction unmatched. CDR1 is SNHLY, CDR2 FYNNEI, per germline. The CDR3 loop spans 17 amino acids.

The genes are TRBV14 and TRBJ1-1; D is unclear. Germline lookup yields CDR1 SGHDN and CDR2 FVKESK. V gave up 4 bases and J gave up 0 bases, with 6 bases separating them. The CDR3 is made up of 13 amino acids. The CDR3 nucleotides are TGTGCCAGCAGCCGAGCGATGAACACTGAAGCTTTCTTT. Translation gives CASSRAMNTEAFF.

This sequence joins TRBV2 and TRBJ1-1, with 9 bases fitting TRBD1. Trimming cost V 8 bases and J 4 bases; bases outside gene matches: 11. This CDR3 spans 15 amino acids. Germline CDR1 is SNHLY and CDR2 is FYNNEI. CDR3 sequence reads: CASERTGGAGTEAFF. The CDR3 nucleotides are TGTGCCAGCGAGAGAACAGGGGGCGCGGGCACTGAAGCTTTCTTT.